The 25 T cell receptor beta chains below come from one sample, sequenced in a study of cytomegalovirus exposure and HLA in healthy donors. This PCR relied on a set of 60 Vbeta primers and 13 Jbeta primers. Assay: immunoSEQ multiplex PCR; the TCRdb copy retains only in-frame clones and omits some. This table has about 170,000 clones, more than 60% appearing once. The source material was PBMCs. The receptors derive from a female donor in good health and CMV-seronegative.

The chain joins TRBV11-3 to TRBJ2-2; 7 nucleotides line up with TRBD1. J gave up 2 bases and V 7 bases, and 7 bases lay outside the gene matches. Germline CDR1 SGHNT, CDR2 YENEEA. The CDR3 contains 15 residues. CDR3 nucleotide sequence: TGTGCCAGCAAGCCGGGGACAGTTAACACCGGGGAGCTGTTTTTT. As protein: CASKPGTVNTGELFF. The whole variable domain, filled in from reference TRBV11-3 and TRBJ2-2, reads EAGVVQSPRYKIIEKKQPVAFWCNPISGHNTLYWYLQNLGQGPELLIRYENEEAVDDSQLPKDRFSAERLKGVDSTLKIQPAELGDSAVYLCASKPGTVNTGELFFGEGSRLTVL.

The DNA for the CDR3 is TGTGCCAGCAGTACATCCGGGACAGGGTGGGGGAACTATGGCTACACCTTC. Translating it yields CASSTSGTGWGNYGYTF. The chain employs TRBV28 and TRBJ1-2; 9 nucleotides line up with TRBD1. CDR1 MDHEN and CDR2 SYDVKM come from the germline V gene. Trimming at V came to 5 bases and at J to 2 bases, leaving 12 bases not matched to a gene. CDR3 size: 17 residues.

This chain connects TRBV2 to TRBJ1-2; D might be TRBD1 (6 bases). V was trimmed by 6 bases and J by 2 bases, leaving 10 bases between them. CDR1 and CDR2 (germline): SNHLY, FYNNEI. The CDR3 length is 13 residues. The CDR3 DNA reads TGTGCCAGCAGGGCACAGGGAAACTATGGCTACACCTTC. This encodes CASRAQGNYGYTF.

This clone was seen just once. Other DNA sequences from this sample encode an identical CDR3 as well. The chain combines TRBV7-2 with TRBJ1-5; D gene ambiguous. Germline-derived CDR1 and CDR2 are SGHTA and FQGNSA. This CDR3 has 12 residues. With 3 bases removed from V and 4 bases from J, the gap between germline ends came to 4 bases. The CDR3, as DNA: TGTGCCAGCAGCTTGTCGAATCAGCCCCAGCATTTT. Its protein is CASSLSNQPQHF.

The sample holds one count of this clone. This chain uses TRBV18 with TRBJ1-2; D perhaps matches TRBD1 (6 bases). The V end lost 1 base, the J end lost 0 bases, and 6 bases lay between the germline ends. CDR1 and CDR2 from the germline V gene are KGHSH and LQKENI. This CDR3 contains 14 residues. CDR3 protein: CASSPQGANYGYTF. The CDR3 bases are TGTGCCAGCTCACCACAGGGGGCTAACTATGGCTACACCTTC.

The CDR3 nucleotides read TGTGCCAGCAGTGAGGACAGGGGGCGAAGCTATGGCTACACCTTC. Translated, it gives CASSEDRGRSYGYTF. The V and J genes are TRBV25-1 and TRBJ1-2, with TRBD1 matching 11 bases. This CDR3 spans 15 amino acids. The germline gives CDR1 MGHDK, CDR2 SYGVNS. Unmatched junction bases numbered 4, after V lost 3 bases and J lost 4 bases.

This chain links TRBV10-3 with TRBJ2-1; TRBD2 matches 7 bases. Losses at the gene ends were 6 bases for V and 8 bases for J; bases not matched to a gene: 10. Germline lookup yields CDR1 ENHRY and CDR2 SYGVKD. The CDR3 is made up of 14 amino acids. The CDR3 sequence: CAISPEWRGYEQFF. As DNA, the CDR3 is TGTGCCATCAGCCCGGAATGGCGGGGGTATGAGCAGTTCTTC.

The V gene is TRBV6-1, the J gene TRBJ2-3; 7 bases agree with TRBD2. With V trimmed by 1 base and J by 1 base, 8 bases remained unmatched. The CDR3 spans 17 residues. CDR1 and CDR2 (germline): MNHNS, SASEGT. CDR3 bases: TGTGCCAGCAGTGAAGTCCCCAGCGGACTAGGCACAGATACGCAGTATTTT. Translated: CASSEVPSGLGTDTQYF.

The chain is built from TRBV7-3 and TRBJ2-1; D possibly corresponds to TRBD2 (6 bases). CDR1 and CDR2 (germline): SGHTA, FQGTGA. The CDR3 is 17 residues long. The V gene lost 2 bases and the J gene lost 4 bases, with 18 bases spanning the gap. This CDR3 is CASSLEPGVAVYNEQFF. The CDR3 DNA is TGTGCCAGCAGCTTAGAACCCGGGGTAGCGGTATACAATGAGCAGTTCTTC.

This sequence joins TRBV6-5 and TRBJ1-4, with D maybe TRBD1 (6 bases). In germline, CDR1 is MNHEY, CDR2 SVGAGI. Trimming stripped 8 bases from V and 5 bases from J, with 12 bases between. This CDR3 has 13 residues. CDR3 sequence (DNA): TGTGCCAGCGGACCGACAGGAAATGAAAAACTGTTTTTT. This gives the protein CASGPTGNEKLFF.

The chain employs TRBV7-8 and TRBJ2-3; TRBD1 agrees at 7 bases. The trim removed 5 bases at V and 4 bases at J, leaving 6 bases unmatched. Germline-derived CDR1 and CDR2 are SGHVS and FQNEAQ. The CDR3 extends over 14 amino acids. DNA of the CDR3: TGTGCCAGCAGCCGGGACAGTAACGCAGATACGCAGTATTTT. Its protein is CASSRDSNADTQYF.

The chain couples TRBV6-5 to TRBJ2-1; TRBD1 agrees at 7 bases. The CDR3 covers 15 residues. V dropped 5 bases and J dropped 0; count of bases not matched to a gene: 4. Germline V gives CDR1 MNHEY, CDR2 SVGAGI. CDR3 sequence (DNA): TGTGCCAGCAGTGTACAGGGGAGCTCCTACAATGAGCAGTTCTTC. Its translation: CASSVQGSSYNEQFF.

The chain recombines TRBV12-5 with TRBJ1-1; perhaps TRBD1 as D (6 bases). The V end was cut by 3 bases, the J end by 1 base, with 18 bases between. There are 17 residues in the CDR3. Germline V lookup: CDR1 LGHNT, CDR2 FRNRAP. CDR3: CASGFLLEGHKNTEAFF. The CDR3 coding sequence is TGTGCTAGTGGTTTCCTCCTCGAGGGACACAAGAACACTGAAGCTTTCTTT.

V is TRBV5-5 and J is TRBJ2-5, with unresolved D. Germline CDR1 reads SGHKS; CDR2 reads YYEKEE (reference sequence). V was cut by 0 bases and J by 4 bases, with 7 bases left in between. The CDR3 has 13 residues. DNA of the CDR3: TGTGCCAGCAGCTTGGCCGGTCCAGAGACCCAGTACTTC. Translating it yields CASSLAGPETQYF.

This clone has a handful of counts. The chain is built from TRBV9 and TRBJ2-7, with 7 positions matching TRBD2. V was clipped by 0 bases and J by 1 base; unmatched bases: 7. CDR3 length: 16 residues. The germline V gene encodes CDR1 SGDLS and CDR2 YYNGEE. CDR3 loop: CASSVGGGSASYEQYF. The CDR3 nucleotides are TGTGCCAGCAGCGTAGGGGGGGGATCGGCTTCCTACGAGCAGTACTTC. Supplemented by reference TRBV9 and TRBJ2-7, the full variable domain reads DSGVTQTPKHLITATGQRVTLRCSPRSGDLSVYWYQQSLDQGLQFLIQYYNGEERAKGNILERFSAQQFPDLHSELNLSSLELGDSALYFCASSVGGGSASYEQYFGPGTRLTVT.

This clone was seen a handful of times. The chain recombines TRBV27 with TRBJ1-1; D may be TRBD1 (5 bases). V shed 4 bases and J shed 2 bases, with 14 bases lying between them. From germline, CDR1 is MNHEY and CDR2 SMNVEV (reference sequence). CDR3 size: 15 residues. DNA of the CDR3: TGTGCCAGCAGTTCCCGACAAGGGGTAAACACTGAAGCTTTCTTT. Translating it yields CASSSRQGVNTEAFF.

This rearrangement joins TRBV30 to TRBJ2-1; 9 bases are shared with TRBD2. Germline V gene data show CDR1 as GTSNPN and CDR2 as SVGIG (reference sequence). CDR3 size: 17 residues. The V segment lost 5 bases and the J segment 6 bases; nucleotides outside the gene matches: 17. The CDR3 region has the DNA TGTGCCTGGCACCATAGCGGGAGAGCGAAGAGAATCAATGAGCAGTTCTTC. Translation: CAWHHSGRAKRINEQFF.

This sequence joins TRBV5-4 and TRBJ2-7, with 16 bases fitting TRBD2. With V trimmed by 1 base and J by 2 bases, 3 bases remained unmatched. CDR1 SGHNT and CDR2 YYREEE come from the germline V gene (reference sequence). CDR3 size: 17 residues. This CDR3 reads CASSLPGLAGGPYEQYF. CDR3 nucleotides: TGTGCCAGCAGCTTGCCGGGACTAGCGGGAGGGCCCTACGAGCAGTACTTC.

This sequence joins TRBV21-1 and TRBJ1-2; the table gives TRBD1 as D, unverified against the DNA. TRBV21-1 is tagged as a pseudogene. CDR3 length: 15 amino acids. CDR3 bases: TGTGCCAGCAGCAAAGATCGGGACAGGGGGCACGGCTACACCTTC. Residues: CASSKDRDRGHGYTF.

The chain recombines TRBV19 with TRBJ1-5, with D possibly TRBD1 on 6 matching bases. Germline V gene data show CDR1 as LNHDA and CDR2 as SQIVND (reference sequence). V was pared by 3 bases and J by 5 bases, with 17 bases between. This CDR3 spans 16 amino acids. The CDR3 DNA is TGTGCCAGTAGTATTCGCGGGGGGCTAGGCGATCAGCCCCAGCATTTT. Translation: CASSIRGGLGDQPQHF.

The chain uses TRBV5-4 and TRBJ1-6; 7 positions match TRBD1. Germline CDR1 is SGHNT and CDR2 is YYREEE (reference sequence). Germline trimming cut 4 bases from V and 6 bases from J; bases unmatched to any gene: 7. The length of the CDR3 is 15 residues. This CDR3 reads CASSPQTGSNSPLHF. The CDR3 DNA reads TGTGCCAGCAGCCCCCAGACAGGGAGTAATTCACCCCTCCACTTT.

The rearrangement uses TRBV19 and TRBJ1-2, with 11 positions matching TRBD1. The germline CDR1 and CDR2 sequences are LNHDA and SQIVND (reference sequence). This CDR3 has 15 residues. V lost 4 bases and J lost 5; bases outside the gene matches: 6. The CDR3 region has the DNA TGTGCCAGTAGTACAGCTGGGACAGGGGGTTATGGCTACACCTTC. This codes for CASSTAGTGGYGYTF.

The chain combines TRBV9 with TRBJ2-5; 8 nucleotides agree with TRBD1. The CDR3 covers 15 residues. Germline assignment: CDR1 SGDLS and CDR2 YYNGEE. The J segment lost 4 bases and the V segment lost 0 bases, leaving 5 bases of the junction unmatched. The CDR3 nucleotides read TGTGCCAGCAGCGTAGGGCAGGGGGCACGAGAGACCCAGTACTTC. This gives the protein CASSVGQGARETQYF.

The gene calls are TRBV5-4 and TRBJ2-1; 8 bases are a match to TRBD2. V gave up 3 bases and J gave up 3 bases; unmatched junction bases: 5. This CDR3 is built from 15 residues. The germline gives CDR1 SGHNT, CDR2 YYREEE (reference sequence). The CDR3: CASSSALAGYNEQFF. The CDR3 nucleotides read TGTGCCAGCAGCTCCGCCCTAGCGGGCTACAATGAGCAGTTCTTC.

The chain carries TRBV9 and TRBJ2-1, with D maybe TRBD2 (6 bases). CDR3 length: 18 amino acids. Germline CDR1 and CDR2: SGDLS and YYNGEE. The V gene lost 0 bases and the J gene lost 2 bases, with 18 bases spanning the gap. Here the CDR3 DNA reads TGTGCCAGCAGCGTAGATGGGAAGGCTAGCGATCCCTACAATGAGCAGTTCTTC. This gives the protein CASSVDGKASDPYNEQFF.